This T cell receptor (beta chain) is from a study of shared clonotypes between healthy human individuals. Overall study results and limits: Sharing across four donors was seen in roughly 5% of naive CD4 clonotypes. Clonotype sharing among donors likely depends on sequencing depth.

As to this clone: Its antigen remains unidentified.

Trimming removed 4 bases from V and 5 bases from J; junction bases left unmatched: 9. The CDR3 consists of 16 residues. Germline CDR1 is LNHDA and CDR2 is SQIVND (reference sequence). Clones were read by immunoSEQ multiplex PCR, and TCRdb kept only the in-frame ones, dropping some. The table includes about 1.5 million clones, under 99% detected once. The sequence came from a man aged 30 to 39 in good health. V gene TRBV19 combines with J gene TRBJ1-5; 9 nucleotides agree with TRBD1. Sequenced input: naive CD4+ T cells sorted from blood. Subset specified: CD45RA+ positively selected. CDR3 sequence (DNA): TGTGCCAGTAGTACCCTAGGGACAGGGAGGCATCAGCCCCAGCATTTT. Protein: CASSTLGTGRHQPQHF.